This T cell receptor (beta chain) was identified in a study of blood T cells in healthy people across ages. Study observations and caveats: Possibly confounding the expanded clonotype changes was the fact that donor CMV status was unknown.

Using a J-beta primer mix together with a sample-barcoded 5' primer, a second PCR was run for roughly 6 to 11 cycles. TCRdb called the 5' RACE reads again in MiXCR, with one record for every CDR3 protein. In the table there are roughly 1.4 million distinct CDR3 sequences, approximately 59% of which are singletons. Germline CDR1 reads MNHEY; CDR2 reads SVGEGT. This CDR3 has 16 residues. This clonotype was recorded once. What it binds is not known. The clonotype was recovered from a man aged 18 to 30 in good health. The chain couples TRBV6-2 or TRBV6-3 to TRBJ2-1; D assignment may be TRBD1 or TRBD2 (6 bases each). The J call may be wrong; the DNA end is better matched by TRBJ2-7. Sequenced: blood. CDR3 in DNA: TGTGCCAGCAGCCCGCACGGGGGCCGCTCCTACAATGAGCAGTACTTC. Translated, it gives CASSPHGGRSYNEQYF.